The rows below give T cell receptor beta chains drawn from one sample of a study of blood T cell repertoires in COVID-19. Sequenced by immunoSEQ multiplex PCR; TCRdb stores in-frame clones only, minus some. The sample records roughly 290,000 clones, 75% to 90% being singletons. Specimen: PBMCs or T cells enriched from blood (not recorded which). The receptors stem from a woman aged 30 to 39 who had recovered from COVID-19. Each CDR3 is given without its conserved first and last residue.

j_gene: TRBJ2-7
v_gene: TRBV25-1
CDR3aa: ASSVGTGTEQY

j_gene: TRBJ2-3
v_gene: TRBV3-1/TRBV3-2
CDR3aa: ASSPTSGGEITDTQY

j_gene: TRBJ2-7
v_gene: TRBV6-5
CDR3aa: ASGGQLMGTYEQY

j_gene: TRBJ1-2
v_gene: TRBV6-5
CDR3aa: ASRSALGRGPGYT

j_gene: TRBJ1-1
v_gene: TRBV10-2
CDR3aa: ASSGGSEAF

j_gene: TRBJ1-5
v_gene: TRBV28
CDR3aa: ASSPKRDRVQPQH

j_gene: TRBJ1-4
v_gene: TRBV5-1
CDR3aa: ASRPGTGKEKLF

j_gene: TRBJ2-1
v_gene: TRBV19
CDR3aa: ASTDRGRHEQF

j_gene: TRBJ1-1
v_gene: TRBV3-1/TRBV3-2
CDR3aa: ASSRGQAATPLYTEAF

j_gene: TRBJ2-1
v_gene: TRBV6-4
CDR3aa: ASSASAGTYNEQF

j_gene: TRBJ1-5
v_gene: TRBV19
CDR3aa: ASSIDEGGNQPQH

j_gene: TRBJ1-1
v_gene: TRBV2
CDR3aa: ASRFGRDTGNTEAF

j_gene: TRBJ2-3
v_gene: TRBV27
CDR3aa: ASSFRSSPDTQY

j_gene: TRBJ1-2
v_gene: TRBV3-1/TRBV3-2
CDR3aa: ASSQVPGQGHYGYT

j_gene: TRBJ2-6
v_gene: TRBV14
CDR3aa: ASSLSGQRSSGANVLT

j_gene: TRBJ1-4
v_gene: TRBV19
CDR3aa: ASSITARRGLNEKLF

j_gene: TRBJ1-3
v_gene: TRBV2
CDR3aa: ASTGGFSSGNTIY

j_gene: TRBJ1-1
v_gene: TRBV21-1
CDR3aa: ASDQDRNTEAF

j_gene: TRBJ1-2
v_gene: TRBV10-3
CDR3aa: AISESTGMAYGYT

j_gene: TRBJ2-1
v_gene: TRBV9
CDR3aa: ASSVNGGDYNEQF

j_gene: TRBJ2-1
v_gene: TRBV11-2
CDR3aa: ASSLVGSQSGIPF

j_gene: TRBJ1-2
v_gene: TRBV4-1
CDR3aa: ASSPRTGYSNYGYT

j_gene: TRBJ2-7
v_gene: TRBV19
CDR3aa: ASSIIGSSYEQY

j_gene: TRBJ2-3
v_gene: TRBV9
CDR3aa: ASSADSFTDTQY

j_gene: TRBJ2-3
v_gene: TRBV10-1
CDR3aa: ASSGLTPGRY

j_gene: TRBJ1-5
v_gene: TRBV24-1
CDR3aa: ATSDLDSPNQPQH

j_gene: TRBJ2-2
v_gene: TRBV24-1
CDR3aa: ATRETGVLGELF

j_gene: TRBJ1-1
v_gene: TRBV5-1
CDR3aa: ASSWQGTSTEAF

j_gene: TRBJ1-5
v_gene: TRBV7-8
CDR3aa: ASSPQQGAVNQPQH

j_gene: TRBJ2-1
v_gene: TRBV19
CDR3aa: ASSIGQGANEQF

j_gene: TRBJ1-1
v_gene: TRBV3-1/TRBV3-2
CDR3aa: ASSQDGTENTEAF

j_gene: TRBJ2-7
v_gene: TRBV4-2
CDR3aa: ASSQELGRGAAGEQY

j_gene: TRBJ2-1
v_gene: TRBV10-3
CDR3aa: AISETGGSYNEQF

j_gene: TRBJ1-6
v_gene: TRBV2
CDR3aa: ASSDLPRSPLH

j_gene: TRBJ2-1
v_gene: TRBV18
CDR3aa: ASSPRQGDEQF

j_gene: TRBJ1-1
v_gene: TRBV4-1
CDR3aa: ASSQETSGVGAEAF

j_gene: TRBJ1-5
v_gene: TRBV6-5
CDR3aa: ASSYGALTNQPQH

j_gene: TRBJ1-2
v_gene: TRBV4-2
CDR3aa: ASSKGAGRGPSYGYT

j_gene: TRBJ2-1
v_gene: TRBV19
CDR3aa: ASRWDRGSREQF

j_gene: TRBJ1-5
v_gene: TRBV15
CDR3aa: ATSRDYGGGNQPQH

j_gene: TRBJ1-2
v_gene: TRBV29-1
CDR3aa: SVLQGDYGYT

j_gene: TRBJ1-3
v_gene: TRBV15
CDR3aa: ATSRTTENTIY

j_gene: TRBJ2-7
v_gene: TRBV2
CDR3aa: ASMGMNRDVYEQY

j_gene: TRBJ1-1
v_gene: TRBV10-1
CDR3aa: ASSEYRQNTEAF

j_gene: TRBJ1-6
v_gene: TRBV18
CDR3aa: ASSPPGTGGLNSPLH

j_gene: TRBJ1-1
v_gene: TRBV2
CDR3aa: ASKQGWTEAF

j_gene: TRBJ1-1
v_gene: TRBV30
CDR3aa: AWSVLPGVNTEAF

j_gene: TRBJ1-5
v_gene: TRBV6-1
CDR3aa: ASSEQGHQPQH

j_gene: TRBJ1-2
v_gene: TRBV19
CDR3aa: ASSITGNYGYT

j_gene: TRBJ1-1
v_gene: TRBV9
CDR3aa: ASSVAQGLGIEAF

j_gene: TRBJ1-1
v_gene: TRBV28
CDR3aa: ASYVGTEAF

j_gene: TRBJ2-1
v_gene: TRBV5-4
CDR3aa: ASLTGLAGNNEQF

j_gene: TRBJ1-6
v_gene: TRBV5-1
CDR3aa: ASSLAVRGSPLH

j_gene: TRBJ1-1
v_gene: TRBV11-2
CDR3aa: AARRGLDTEAF